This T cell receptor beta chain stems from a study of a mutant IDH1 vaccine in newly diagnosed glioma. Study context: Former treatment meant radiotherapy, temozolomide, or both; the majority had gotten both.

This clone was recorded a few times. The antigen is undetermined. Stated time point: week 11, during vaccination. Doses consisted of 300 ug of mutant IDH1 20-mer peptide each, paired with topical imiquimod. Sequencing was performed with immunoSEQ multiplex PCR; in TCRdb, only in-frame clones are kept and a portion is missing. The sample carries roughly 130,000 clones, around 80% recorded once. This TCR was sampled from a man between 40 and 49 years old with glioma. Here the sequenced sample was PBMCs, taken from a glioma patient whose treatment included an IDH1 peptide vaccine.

CDR3 sequence: CASSFRDRGLSNQPQHF. In DNA form, the CDR3 reads TGTGCCAGCAGTTTCAGGGACAGGGGGCTGAGCAATCAGCCCCAGCATTTT. This chain links TRBV28 with TRBJ1-5; 12 nucleotides agree with TRBD1. With V trimmed by 3 bases and J by 1 base, 4 bases remained unmatched. CDR3 length equals 17 residues. From germline, CDR1 is MDHEN and CDR2 SYDVKM.